This T cell receptor (beta chain) came from a study of early T cells in non-severe SARS-CoV-2 infection. On the study more broadly: Bulk RNA taken from unsorted whole blood was sequenced, leaving chains unpaired.

Unique molecular identifiers tagged individual cDNA molecules. From the 5' RACE reads, TCRdb called clonotypes with MiXCR, one entry per CDR3 protein. The repertoire holds 17,000 or so distinct CDR3 sequences, with roughly 5.4% as singletons. This clonotype was picked up many times. Its antigen is undetermined. V lost 1 base, J lost 2 bases, and 9 bases lay in between. Germline V gives CDR1 SGHRS, CDR2 YFSETQ. The CDR3 consists of 14 residues. Study findings and constraints: Lookups in VDJdb leaned toward anti-spike CD8 responses and missed private and CD4 specificities.

The receptor comes from an adult who was a healthcare worker with PCR-confirmed SARS-CoV-2 infection or an uninfected control (not recorded which). The chain uses TRBV5-1 and TRBJ2-5; D gene unclear. Source: whole blood, taken at baseline. The CDR3 region is CASSLRIVQETQYF. The CDR3 DNA reads as TGCGCCAGCAGCTTGAGGATCGTACAAGAGACCCAGTACTTC.